This T cell receptor (beta chain) stems from a study of blood T cells in healthy people across ages (dated by TCRdb to the mid-2010s). In the study overall: In model experiments, roughly one uniquely barcoded TCR beta cDNA molecule per two T cells was captured by template switching. To track age-related changes in TCR beta repertoire diversity, the study relied on deep sequencing normalized with unique cDNA molecular identifiers. Donors were grouped into four age groups: young (average about 15 years), middle-aged (39), aged (around 60) and long-lived (approximately 82). Using the same blood draw, the study looked at two additional independent replicas of 1 million unique cDNA reads for two donors, one aged 18 to 30 and the other aged 80 or older.

The investigation overall reported the following: A strong correlation was found between observed TCR beta diversity and the percentage of naive T cells measured by flow cytometry. Estimates of total diversity based on one million sequenced T cells were regarded as lower bounds and as underestimates. Compared with the aged group, the long-lived group had more naive CD4+ T cells, fewer expanded clones and increased TCR diversity, a pattern suggesting age selection. Because donor CMV infection status was unknown, age-related changes in expanded clonotypes were potentially confounded. Because profiling used bulk unsorted PBMCs, naive and antigen-experienced compartments could not be compared conclusively. Observed TCR beta diversity per million T cells fell roughly linearly with age, and a significant reduction was already apparent by age around 40.

The donors were 40 or so Caucasian individuals from Russia, aged roughly 6 to 100 years, who were systemically healthy. Each donor gave around 9 milliliters of peripheral blood, collected into EDTA-treated Vacutainer tubes. PBMCs were isolated by Ficoll-Paque density-gradient centrifugation, with at least 6 million obtained per sample. Total RNA, at least 5.5 micrograms per sample, was extracted from PBMCs with Trizol reagent. For every donor, an aliquot of PBMCs went through flow cytometry to measure the percentages of naive CD45RAhigh/CD27high T cells. Library creation used 5' RACE. Sequencing was performed on an Illumina HiSeq 2500. The second PCR ran for about 6 to 12 cycles and used a J-beta primer mix along with a sample-barcoded 5' primer. A template-switch 5' adaptor carrying 12 random nucleotides introduced a unique molecular identifier onto each TCR beta cDNA molecule. Each sample yielded at least 3 million CDR3-containing paired-end reads. First-strand cDNA synthesis was performed from all RNA using the Mint cDNA synthesis kit, with priming by a TRBC-specific oligonucleotide. Following uracil-DNA glycosylase treatment, all cDNA underwent a first 18-cycle PCR with the universal primers M1SS and BC2_uni_R. As for how the authors treated the data: Normalization of each sample was performed by random selection of 1 million high-quality reads, each carrying a distinct molecular identifier. Instead of being binned into consensus sequences, reads with shared molecular identifiers were discarded. MiTCR, run with a Q25 quality threshold and the strictest error-elimination algorithm, handled CDR3 identification, clonotype clustering and error correction. A nonparametric unseen species model with Euler transformation was used to estimate a lower bound on total TCR beta diversity. The public reads were quality trimmed at Q25 with fastp and then assembled into clones with MiXCR by TCRdb, keeping productive beta chains. Rows are unified per CDR3 protein, each entry keeping the most common DNA and genes. The V and J calls and clone size come from TCRdb's table, not from the authors' own analysis. The sample records approximately 960,000 distinct CDR3 sequences, 25% to 35% of which are singletons. Roughly 10% of the sample is in the top ten clones.

Points on this clonotype: This receptor's antigen is unknown. A read error may account for a junction end that differs from germline.

This sample also appeared in a second study, on T cells of mothers and their children. That second publication adds: Nine systemically healthy Caucasian individuals, comprising three mothers and their six children, were included as donors. cDNA synthesis used all of the extracted RNA, with around 1.5 ug of RNA in each 15 ul reaction. Sample barcodes and 2-4 random nucleotides were added via the M1S primer in the second PCR. Over 10 million TCR beta CDR3 reads came from each mother, compared with approximately 2.8 million reads from each child. Thymic selection similarly shapes TCR recombination output in related and unrelated pairs, with minor effect from inherited differences. Normalized repertoire overlap in related mother-child pairs was always slightly higher than in unrelated mother-child pairs, but the difference was never significant. Persistent microchimeric T cell clones were not detected, at a sensitivity of approximately 93 clones per million clonotypes. In the study, deep NGS was used to compare the TCR beta repertoires of mothers and children, and features distinguishing related mother-child pairs from unrelated individuals were sought. On average, the children were roughly 10 +/- 4 years old, while the mothers were about 37 +/- 4 years old. After adapter ligation with NEBNext reagents, the libraries were sequenced on Illumina HiSeq 2000 with 100+100 nt paired-end reads. To prevent cross-contamination, the mother and child libraries were prepared one month apart and sequenced in separate runs. Each donor had between 500,000 and 2,000,000 distinct TCR beta clonotypes identified. Naive TCR beta clonotypes were estimated from low-frequency clonotypes matched to each donor's FACS-determined naive share, without sorting.

The receptor was derived from a woman aged 40 to 49 in good health. The sequenced sample consisted of blood.

CDR3 protein: CASGEPGGGTQYF. The DNA sequence is TGTGCCAGCGGTGAACCGGGCGGGGGGACCCAGTACTTC. Recombination connected TRBV2 to TRBJ2-5; 7 nucleotides in the junction match TRBD2. Counted from cysteine to phenylalanine, this CDR3 has 13 amino acids. The only DNA kept is the CDR3, 39 bases in frame from the first base. CDR1 and CDR2 were assigned from the germline V gene as SNHLY and FYNNEI.